The text below deals with one TCR beta chain. Its antigen is as yet unknown. Trimming took 1 base from V and 10 from J, leaving 16 bases between them. The CDR3 is made up of 13 amino acids. Germline loops: CDR1 GTSNPN, CDR2 SVGIG (reference sequence). The source of the sample is a study of blood T cells in healthy people across ages. Notes on the study in general: Compared with aged donors, long-lived donors showed fewer expanded clones, suggesting selection.

A second PCR, run for about 7 to 11 cycles, used a sample-barcoded 5' primer plus a J-beta primer mix. Each CDR3 protein gets one entry after TCRdb re-called the 5' RACE reads with MiXCR. The sample has about 780,000 distinct CDR3 sequences, roughly 24% seen once. These data were likewise used in another study, on T cells of mothers and their children. As reported in that work: The analysis detected no persistent microchimeric T cell clones.

The chain links TRBV30 to TRBJ1-1, with a possible D match to TRBD1 (6 bases). Sequences were obtained from blood. The sequence was collected from a boy aged 5 to 17 in good health. CDR3 coding DNA: TGTGCCTGGAGTGCGACAGGCGAACTGAGAGCTTTCTTT. It codes for CAWSATGELRAFF.